A single TCR beta chain is shown here with its context. Participants' reported clinical history set cohort assignment. Two negative PCRs, clearance, or symptom resolution characterized the recovered Cohort 3 donors. In the study's own analysis: Estimation of nucleated cell counts was performed using reference gene primer amplification. The method was immunoSEQ multiplex PCR; TCRdb's version includes in-frame clones alone and lacks a portion of them. V and J calls and clone size come straight from that table; D and trimming were deduced from the DNA. The data contain around 290,000 clones, around nine tenths of them singletons. This specimen belongs to a study of blood T cell repertoires in COVID-19. Looking at the study overall: The study drew acute and convalescent COVID-19 samples from the United States, Italy and Spain.

This CDR3 has 13 residues. Trimming took 8 bases from V and 4 from J, leaving 15 bases between them. Germline V lookup: CDR1 LNHDA, CDR2 SQIVND (reference sequence). The chain carries TRBV19 and TRBJ2-7; D not resolved. This clonotype was obtained from a woman aged 30 to 39 who had recovered from COVID-19. Sequencing input: PBMCs or T cells enriched from blood (not recorded which). The CDR3 is CASESSSTYEQYF. CDR3 nucleotides: TGTGCCAGTGAAAGTAGTTCTACTTACGAGCAGTACTTC.